The T cell receptor (beta chain) under discussion was sequenced for a study of blood T cell repertoires in COVID-19. Study background: Whether acute or convalescent, the COVID-19 samples came from the United States, Italy and Spain. Sources were T cells, B-cell-depleted T cells, or PBMCs; the material itself was cDNA or gDNA.

In the study's own analysis: Amplification from reference gene primers served as the basis for estimated nucleated cell counts. Some clones are missing from TCRdb's copy, which holds only in-frame ones; the method was immunoSEQ multiplex PCR. Clone size and V and J calls were adopted from that table, with D and trimming inferred from the DNA. This repertoire shows 15,000 to 20,000 clones, about 89% found once; its top ten account for 4% to 5%. The CDR3 loop spans 13 amino acids. The trim removed 5 bases at V and 4 bases at J, leaving 5 bases unmatched. The germline V gene has CDR1 GTSNPN and CDR2 SVGIG (reference sequence).

The specimen was peripheral blood. The chain recombines TRBV30 with TRBJ2-3; 8 nucleotides line up with TRBD1. This clonotype was obtained from a human donor in a cohort sampled during active COVID-19. The CDR3 reads CAWGQGVPDTQYF. As DNA, the CDR3 is TGTGCCTGGGGACAGGGAGTCCCAGATACGCAGTATTTT.